This T cell receptor beta chain was sequenced in a study of human T cells and chemical hapten exposure. Whole-study context: From small differences in pooled library volume came most of the variation in per-sample TCR yields. Study-wide points: TCRs at a frequency above 1 in 1000 stayed unchanged with DPC sensitization.

The library gave individual cDNA molecules unique molecular identifiers. The authors' processing: Across samples, TCR counts had a median of roughly 96,000 and ranged from 23,224 to 690,600. TCRdb re-derived calls from the RACE reads in MiXCR, one entry per CDR3 protein. TCRdb, not the authors, supplied the V and J calls. The sample yields about 37,000 distinct CDR3 sequences, roughly 6.4% seen once. Germline-derived CDR1 and CDR2 are LNHDA and SQIVND (reference sequence). Trimming cost V 10 bases and J 4 bases, with 11 bases left between them. CDR3 length equals 12 residues. This clonotype was seen more than once but under ten times. Its antigen is currently unknown. Stated time point: patch test 1, 2 weeks after DPC sensitization. Specified treatment: therapeutic diphenylcyclopropenone sensitization with weekly scalp DPC. Blood, whole and unfractionated, served as the source for total RNA extraction.

The sample was whole blood, taken in connection with sensitization to the hapten diphenylcyclopropenone (DPC). This receptor was obtained from a woman under 40 with alopecia areata. Some clones in this sample may be carry-over from other donors' samples. V usage is TRBV19 and J usage is TRBJ2-1; no firm D call. The CDR3 DNA reads as TGTGCCACCACGGATCAGTACAATGAGCAGTTCTTC. Translated, it gives CATTDQYNEQFF.